This T cell receptor (beta chain) was observed in a study of regulatory T cells in long-lasting Graves disease. CDR3 length: 12 residues. Looked up from germline, CDR1 is DFQATT and CDR2 is SNEGSKA (reference sequence). The V gene lost 6 bases and the J gene lost 2 bases, with 11 bases spanning the gap. For TCR beta, libraries came from iRepertoire HTBI primers and Arm-PCR of CDR3 regions. A single record per CDR3 protein comes from TCRdb applying MiXCR to the multiplex PCR reads. The sample has 400,000 to 650,000 distinct CDR3 sequences, 15% to 20% seen once; the top ten hold roughly 25%. Time point denoted: newly diagnosed GD, antithyroid drugs for less than 3 months. PBMCs were the source of the RNA used for TCR sequencing. The sample also formed part of further work on T cells in Graves' hyperthyroidism and ophthalmopathy.

V is TRBV20-1 and J is TRBJ2-7; D may be TRBD1 (6 bases). This material consisted of peripheral blood mononuclear cells (PBMCs), taken at new diagnosis, from a patient treated with antithyroid drugs. The sequence was collected from a woman aged 35-65 years with Graves disease. The CDR3, as DNA: TGCAGTGCCTGGGACATCGCCTACGAGCAGTACTTC. Its translation is CSAWDIAYEQYF.